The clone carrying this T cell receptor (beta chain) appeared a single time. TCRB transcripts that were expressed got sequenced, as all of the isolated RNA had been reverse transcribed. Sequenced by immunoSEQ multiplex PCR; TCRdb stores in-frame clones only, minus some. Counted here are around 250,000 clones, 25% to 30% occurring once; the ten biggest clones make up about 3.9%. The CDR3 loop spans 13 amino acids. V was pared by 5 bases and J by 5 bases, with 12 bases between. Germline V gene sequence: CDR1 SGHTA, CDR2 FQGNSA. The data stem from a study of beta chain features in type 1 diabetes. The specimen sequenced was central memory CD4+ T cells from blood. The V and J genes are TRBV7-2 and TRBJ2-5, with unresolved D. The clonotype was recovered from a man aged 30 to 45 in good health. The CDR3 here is CASSPSELETQYF. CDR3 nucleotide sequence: TGTGCCAGCAGCCCTTCGGAGCTGGAGACCCAGTACTTC.